The 10 T cell receptor beta chains below come from one sample, sequenced in a study of T cell responses to AZD1222 COVID-19 vaccine. Sequencing used immunoSEQ multiplex PCR; TCRdb keeps in-frame clones, though not all of them. This sample has 120,000 to 150,000 clones, with approximately 89% found just once. Sequencing was performed on peripheral blood, taken 28 days after the second AZD1222 dose. Source of these receptors: an adult who received the AZD1222 COVID-19 vaccine.

J is TRBJ2-7 and V is TRBV14; 8 bases map to TRBD1. The CDR3 is 14 residues long. V was clipped by 4 bases and J by 1 base; unmatched bases: 3. Germline V lookup: CDR1 SGHDN, CDR2 FVKESK. CDR3 in amino acids: CASSLWTGSYEQYF. The CDR3, as DNA: TGTGCCAGCAGCCTTTGGACAGGGTCCTACGAGCAGTACTTC.

The rearrangement uses TRBV19 and TRBJ2-2, with D perhaps assigned TRBD1 or TRBD2 (7 bases each). The CDR3 is made up of 18 amino acids. Trimming removed 2 bases at V and 7 bases at J, with 23 bases between. Per the germline V gene, CDR1 is LNHDA and CDR2 is SQIVND (reference sequence). The DNA of the CDR3 is TGTGCCAGTAGTATATGGGAGGGGCGAGGGGGCGCGATCGGGGAGCTGTTTTTT. This gives the protein CASSIWEGRGGAIGELFF.

This chain uses TRBV24-1 with TRBJ1-2; maybe TRBD1 (6 bases). This CDR3 contains 13 residues. The V gene's germline CDR1 is KGHDR and CDR2 SFDVKD. V was trimmed by 6 bases and J by 9 bases, leaving 16 bases between them. The CDR3, as DNA: TGTGCCACCAGTACCGAACAGGGACGAAGCTACACCTTC. Its translation is CATSTEQGRSYTF.

The chain employs TRBV7-9 and TRBJ1-1, with D tentatively TRBD1 (5 bases). V was cut by 3 bases and J by 3 bases, with 11 bases left in between. CDR1 and CDR2 (germline): SEHNR, FQNEAQ (reference sequence). The CDR3 is made up of 14 amino acids. The CDR3: CASSFSQGDTEAFF. CDR3 nucleotide sequence: TGTGCCAGCAGCTTCAGTCAGGGAGACACTGAAGCTTTCTTT.

This rearrangement joins TRBV3-1 (or the pseudogene TRBV3-2) to TRBJ1-6; 7 bases agree with TRBD1. CDR1 is LGHDT, CDR2 YNNKEL, per germline (reference sequence). V trimming: 1 base; J trimming: 6 bases; junction bases outside the gene matches: 0. This CDR3 has 14 amino acids. The CDR3 region has the DNA TGTGCCAGCAGCCAAGGACAGGGTAATTCACCCCTCCACTTT. Amino acids: CASSQGQGNSPLHF.

The rearrangement links TRBV19 to TRBJ2-7; 7 bases are shared with TRBD1. Trimming cost V 6 bases and J 0 bases; bases outside gene matches: 2. Germline V gene lookup returns CDR1 LNHDA and CDR2 SQIVND (reference sequence). There are 13 residues in the CDR3. CDR3 sequence: CASRDRYSYEQYF. Written as DNA, the CDR3 is TGTGCCAGTAGGGACAGGTACTCCTACGAGCAGTACTTC. The whole variable domain, remainder taken from reference TRBV19 and TRBJ2-7, is DGGITQSPKYLFRKEGQNVTLSCEQNLNHDAMYWYRQDPGQGLRLIYYSQIVNDFQKGDIAEGYSVSREKKESFPLTVTSAQKNPTAFYLCASRDRYSYEQYFGPGTRLTVT.

The chain links TRBV6-5 to TRBJ1-5; 8 nucleotides line up with TRBD1. Germline V gene lookup returns CDR1 MNHEY and CDR2 SVGAGI. V shed 2 bases and J 4 bases; nucleotides not matched to a gene: 1. The length of the CDR3 is 14 residues. As DNA, the CDR3 is TGTGCCAGCAGTTACCGGACAGGGAATCAGCCCCAGCATTTT. Translating it yields CASSYRTGNQPQHF.

V gene TRBV11-2 combines with J gene TRBJ2-7, with TRBD1 matching 10 bases. This CDR3 spans 17 amino acids. The ends lost 1 base at V and 2 bases at J; junction bases unmatched: 8. Germline V gene lookup returns CDR1 SGHAT and CDR2 FQNNGV. The DNA of the CDR3 is TGTGCCAGCAGCTTAGCCCCCCCCGGACAGGGGGCCTACGAGCAGTACTTC. This gives the protein CASSLAPPGQGAYEQYF.

This clone was seen a few times. This chain connects TRBV11-2 to TRBJ2-1; possibly TRBD2 for D (6 bases). The CDR3 contains 15 residues. Germline CDR1 and CDR2: SGHAT and FQNNGV. Trimming took 1 base from V and 6 from J, leaving 13 bases between them. For the CDR3, the DNA is TGTGCCAGCAGCTTAGGGAGGGGTATGGGCAATGAGCAGTTCTTC. Its translation: CASSLGRGMGNEQFF.

This chain joins TRBV7-8 and TRBJ2-7; D is undetermined. The V gene lost 3 bases and the J gene lost 2 bases, with 14 bases spanning the gap. CDR3 length: 15 amino acids. CDR1 is SGHVS and CDR2 is FQNEAQ in the germline V gene. CDR3 sequence: CASSLYTWAAYEQYF. The CDR3 region has the DNA TGTGCCAGCAGCTTGTACACCTGGGCCGCCTACGAGCAGTACTTC.